What follows describes a single T cell receptor beta chain. What it recognizes is unknown. The CDR3 covers 15 residues. CDR1 is WSHSY and CDR2 is SAAADI in the germline V gene. The V and J ends lost 5 bases and 4 bases respectively, with 17 bases between them. The data stem from a study of identical twins' blood T cells. In TCRdb, the 5' RACE reads were re-called with MiXCR into one record per CDR3 protein. The sample lists about 370,000 distinct CDR3 sequences, roughly 31% occurring once. General study points: Shared CDR3 clonotype counts tracked mainly the product of cloneset sizes.

The receptor was derived from a woman aged 18-49 years in good health. Material: PBMCs. The chain combines TRBV10-2 with TRBJ2-5; D is perhaps TRBD2 (5 bases). The CDR3 is CASSPQLGPSETQYF. CDR3 coding DNA: TGCGCCAGCAGTCCCCAACTAGGGCCGTCAGAGACCCAGTACTTC.